These 10 T cell receptor beta chains were all obtained from the same sample, sequenced in a study of control samples from healthy donors and cancer patients. Profiling relied on immunoSEQ multiplex PCR, and the TCRdb table lists in-frame clones only, not all of them. The data contain 75,000 to 100,000 clones, roughly 82% of them singletons. The material sequenced was blood. These receptors all stem from a man aged 55 to 69 in good health.

The chain has TRBV10-3 and TRBJ2-3; TRBD2 matches at 7 bases. J was trimmed by 7 bases and V by 11 bases; bases with no gene match: 6. The CDR3 loop spans 11 amino acids. The germline V gene encodes CDR1 ENHRY and CDR2 SYGVKD. In nucleotides, the CDR3 is TGTGCCGCCACAGCGGGGAATACGCAGTATTTT. Its translation: CAATAGNTQYF.

The rearrangement joins TRBV19 to TRBJ2-2, with D perhaps matching TRBD2 (6 bases). Deletions cut 3 bases from V and 6 bases from J, with 14 bases between. The CDR3 has 15 residues. Germline V lookup: CDR1 LNHDA, CDR2 SQIVND (reference sequence). The CDR3 region is CASSIMEGGAGELFF. The CDR3 DNA follows: TGTGCCAGTAGTATTATGGAGGGCGGCGCCGGGGAGCTGTTTTTT.

The genes are TRBV30 and TRBJ1-6; D perhaps matches TRBD1 (5 bases). Trimming shortened V by 0 bases and J by 9 bases, and 15 bases separated the two germline ends. From germline, CDR1 is GTSNPN and CDR2 SVGIG (reference sequence). The CDR3 consists of 15 residues. DNA of the CDR3: TGTGCCTGGAGTGTCGACGACAGCGGAGGTTCACCCCTCCACTTT. This translates into CAWSVDDSGGSPLHF.

The chain links TRBV4-1 to TRBJ1-5; TRBD1 agrees at 8 bases. Trimming at V came to 1 base and at J to 5 bases, leaving 10 bases not matched to a gene. The length of the CDR3 is 17 residues. The germline CDR1 and CDR2 sequences are MGHRA and YSYEKL. CDR3 in DNA: TGCGCCAGCAGCCAAGGTCGACAGGGGAGACGCGATCAGCCCCAGCATTTT. As protein: CASSQGRQGRRDQPQHF.

The chain uses TRBV4-2 and TRBJ1-1; unclear D gene. The CDR3 is 15 amino acids. V shed 5 bases and J shed 5 bases, with 18 bases lying between them. In germline, CDR1 is LGHNA, CDR2 YNFKEQ. The DNA for the CDR3 is TGTGCCAGCAGCAAATCGGAAGGTGAGGATACTGAAGCTTTCTTT. Translating gives CASSKSEGEDTEAFF.

The genes are TRBV13 and TRBJ1-2; D gene uncertain. This CDR3 has 13 residues. The germline gives CDR1 PRHDT, CDR2 FYEKMQ (reference sequence). The V gene lost 5 bases and the J gene lost 4 bases, with 11 bases spanning the gap. CDR3 amino acids: CASSATEAYGYTF. The CDR3 nucleotides read TGTGCCAGCAGCGCCACGGAGGCCTATGGCTACACCTTC.

The chain couples TRBV24-1 to TRBJ2-7; D ambiguous. The germline gives CDR1 KGHDR, CDR2 SFDVKD. Trimming left V 8 bases short and J 5 bases short, with 12 bases between. The CDR3 is made up of 12 amino acids. CDR3 protein: CATNRWGHEQYF. CDR3 nucleotide sequence: TGTGCCACCAATCGGTGGGGTCACGAGCAGTACTTC.

This clone was observed a handful of times. The rearrangement uses TRBV15 and TRBJ2-7; no clear D. Germline V gives CDR1 LNHNV, CDR2 YYDKDF (reference sequence). V lost 0 bases, J lost 7 bases, and 13 bases lay in between. CDR3 length: 14 residues. CDR3: CATSREGFGEEQYF. The CDR3 DNA sequence: TGTGCCACCAGCAGAGAGGGGTTCGGAGAGGAGCAGTACTTC.

The CDR3 DNA reads TGTGCCAGTAGTATAGGGCAGAACGAGCAGTACTTC. It translates to CASSIGQNEQYF. The chain has TRBV19 and TRBJ2-7, with no clear D. The CDR3 extends over 12 amino acids. Germline assignment: CDR1 LNHDA and CDR2 SQIVND (reference sequence). V lost 1 base and J 5 bases, leaving 6 bases between the germline ends. The entire variable domain, with the rest obtained from reference TRBV19 and TRBJ2-7, is as follows: DGGITQSPKYLFRKEGQNVTLSCEQNLNHDAMYWYRQDPGQGLRLIYYSQIVNDFQKGDIAEGYSVSREKKESFPLTVTSAQKNPTAFYLCASSIGQNEQYFGPGTRLTVT.

The CDR3 DNA is TGTGCCAGCAGCGTAGTCACAGGGGGCGGCACTGAAGCTTTCTTT. It codes for CASSVVTGGGTEAFF. The gene calls are TRBV9 and TRBJ1-1; 9 positions match TRBD1. The CDR3 extends over 15 amino acids. The germline V gene encodes CDR1 SGDLS and CDR2 YYNGEE. The trim removed 0 bases at V and 4 bases at J, leaving 4 bases unmatched.